The 6 T cell receptor beta chains below were found in one sample sequenced in a study of shared clonotypes between healthy human individuals. Assay: immunoSEQ multiplex PCR; the TCRdb copy retains only in-frame clones and omits some. The sample lists around 2.1 million clones; approximately 94% were seen once. Sequenced input: naive CD4+ T cells sorted from blood. Subset denoted: CD45RA+ positively selected. The receptors derive from a man younger than 35 in good health.

V gene TRBV6-1 combines with J gene TRBJ1-3; D possibly corresponds to TRBD1 (5 bases). V dropped 2 bases and J dropped 9 bases, with 14 bases sitting between them. CDR1 and CDR2 from the germline V gene are MNHNS and SASEGT. The CDR3 extends over 14 amino acids. The CDR3 loop is CASSELRVGVTIYF. In DNA form, the CDR3 reads TGTGCCAGCAGTGAACTCAGGGTTGGGGTCACCATATATTTT.

The V gene is TRBV5-6, the J gene TRBJ2-1; no clear D gene. The V end was cut by 0 bases, the J end by 10 bases, with 14 bases between. CDR3 length equals 14 residues. From germline, CDR1 is SGHDT and CDR2 YYEEEE. As DNA, the CDR3 is TGTGCCAGCAGCTTGGTTTGGGCTGCAGGAGAGCAGTTCTTC. Translation gives CASSLVWAAGEQFF.

The chain employs TRBV7-2 and TRBJ2-7, with 7 bases lining up with TRBD2. V lost 1 base and J lost 2; bases outside the gene matches: 11. The CDR3 is 17 residues long. Germline CDR1 reads SGHTA; CDR2 reads FQGNSA. The DNA of the CDR3 is TGTGCCAGCAGCTTAGAGCCCCTCGGGGCGGGAGCCTACGAGCAGTACTTC. Encoded protein: CASSLEPLGAGAYEQYF.

Regarding this clone: The junction and the germline gene differ at one end; a read error may be behind it. The rearrangement links TRBV7-7 to TRBJ2-5; TRBD2 matches 13 bases. The germline V gene encodes CDR1 SSHAT and CDR2 FNYEAQ (reference sequence). The CDR3 has 16 amino acids. The CDR3 protein is CASSLGLAGFRETQYF. In DNA, the CDR3 is TGTGCTAGCAGCTTGGGACTAGCGGGGTTTAGAGAGACCCAGTACTTC.

This chain uses TRBV6-5 with TRBJ2-6; TRBD1 agrees at 10 bases. This CDR3 contains 16 residues. Trimming cost V 4 bases and J 2 bases; bases outside gene matches: 2. The germline CDR1 and CDR2 sequences are MNHEY and SVGAGI. CDR3 DNA sequence: TGTGCCAGCAGTTCGACAGGGGGCGCTGGGGCCAACGTCCTGACTTTC. It yields the protein CASSSTGGAGANVLTF.

This chain uses TRBV7-3 with TRBJ2-3, with unresolved D. CDR1 SGHTA and CDR2 FQGTGA come from the germline V gene. This CDR3 has 14 amino acids. Trimming pared 5 bases from V and 4 bases from J, leaving 13 bases between. Written as DNA, the CDR3 is TGTGCCAGCAGCCCCATCGCAGTTGCAGATACGCAGTATTTT. It is translated as CASSPIAVADTQYF.